Listed below are T cell receptor beta chains from one sample, sequenced in a study of T cell responses to AZD1222 COVID-19 vaccine. The protocol was immunoSEQ multiplex PCR, while the TCRdb copy is restricted to in-frame clones and leaves out a portion. The sample has fewer than 110,000 clones, 80% to 95% seen once. The sample was peripheral blood, taken 28 days after the second AZD1222 dose. The receptors were gathered from an adult who received the AZD1222 COVID-19 vaccine. Both conserved end residues are part of each CDR3. The D gene is left open where the match is weak. A row's size may be missing; if present it is once, few, many or a size class.

abundance: .; v_gene: TRBV7-2; d_gene: .; j_gene: TRBJ1-5; CDR3nt: TGTGCCAGCAGCGTACAGGTTGTCAATCAGCCCCAGCATTTT; CDR3aa: CASSVQVVNQPQHF
abundance: .; v_gene: TRBV28; d_gene: .; j_gene: TRBJ2-1; CDR3nt: TGTGCCGCCCGGGAGCGGGCCGCCCACAATGAGCAGTTCTTC; CDR3aa: CAARERAAHNEQFF
abundance: once; v_gene: TRBV19; d_gene: .; j_gene: TRBJ1-3; CDR3nt: TGTGCCAGTAGACTGAATGCCCAGGTCTCTGGAAACACCATATATTTT; CDR3aa: CASRLNAQVSGNTIYF
abundance: once; v_gene: TRBV28; d_gene: .; j_gene: TRBJ1-1; CDR3nt: TGTGCCAGCAGTCAACCGGGGCGCCCCGAGATGAACACTGAAGCTTTCTTT; CDR3aa: CASSQPGRPEMNTEAFF
abundance: .; v_gene: TRBV3-1/TRBV3-2; d_gene: .; j_gene: TRBJ1-1; CDR3nt: TGTGCCAGCAGCCAAGTTGAGAACACTGAAGCTTTCTTT; CDR3aa: CASSQVENTEAFF
abundance: .; v_gene: TRBV5-6; d_gene: .; j_gene: TRBJ2-3; CDR3nt: TGTGCCAGCAGCTTTTGGTTCCAGGGCGTTACAGATACGCAGTATTTT; CDR3aa: CASSFWFQGVTDTQYF
abundance: .; v_gene: TRBV11-2; d_gene: TRBD2; j_gene: TRBJ2-7; CDR3nt: TGTGCCAGCAGCTTAGGCGGGACTAGCGTTGGCGACTACCCCTACGAGCAGTACTTC; CDR3aa: CASSLGGTSVGDYPYEQYF
abundance: .; v_gene: TRBV24-1; d_gene: TRBD2; j_gene: TRBJ2-2; CDR3nt: TGTGCCACCAGTGACCCCGCTTTGACTAGCGGGAGGTCCGGGGAGCTGTTTTTT; CDR3aa: CATSDPALTSGRSGELFF
abundance: .; v_gene: TRBV5-1; d_gene: .; j_gene: TRBJ1-3; CDR3nt: TGCGCCAGCAGCTTGGATATTTTGAGCTCTGGAAACACCATATATTTT; CDR3aa: CASSLDILSSGNTIYF
abundance: .; v_gene: TRBV7-3; d_gene: .; j_gene: TRBJ2-2; CDR3nt: TGTGCCAGCAGCGCCATCGGGGACCTTGGGGAGCTGTTTTTT; CDR3aa: CASSAIGDLGELFF
abundance: .; v_gene: TRBV7-9; d_gene: TRBD1; j_gene: TRBJ1-3; CDR3nt: TGTGCCAGCAGCTTAACCGGGACAGGGGGAAACACCATATATTTT; CDR3aa: CASSLTGTGGNTIYF
abundance: .; v_gene: TRBV5-1; d_gene: TRBD1; j_gene: TRBJ1-3; CDR3nt: TGCGCCAGCAGCTTGCCTACAGGGGACTCTGGAAACACCATATATTTT; CDR3aa: CASSLPTGDSGNTIYF
abundance: .; v_gene: TRBV10-2; d_gene: .; j_gene: TRBJ1-6; CDR3nt: TGCGCCAGCAGTGAGTCGAGATCGTATTCACCCCTCCACTTT; CDR3aa: CASSESRSYSPLHF
abundance: .; v_gene: TRBV3-1/TRBV3-2; d_gene: .; j_gene: TRBJ1-1; CDR3nt: TGTGCCAGCAGCCAAGATTCAAGCACTGAAGCTTTCTTT; CDR3aa: CASSQDSSTEAFF
abundance: .; v_gene: TRBV6-5; d_gene: .; j_gene: TRBJ1-3; CDR3nt: TGTGCCAGCAGTTTGGGAGGAAGAAACACCATATATTTT; CDR3aa: CASSLGGRNTIYF